This note documents a single TCR beta chain sequence. The sample originates from a study of blood T cell repertoires in COVID-19. Study overall: The origin of the acute and convalescent COVID-19 samples was the United States, Italy and Spain. T cells, B-cell-depleted T cells, or PBMCs supplied cDNA or gDNA.

Looked up from germline, CDR1 is LNHDA and CDR2 is SQIVND (reference sequence). The CDR3 extends over 13 amino acids. The V end lost 7 bases, the J end lost 4 bases, and 11 bases lay between the germline ends. The authors' processing: Using reference gene primer amplification, nucleated cell counts were estimated. The method was immunoSEQ multiplex PCR; TCRdb's version includes in-frame clones alone and lacks a portion of them. From that table come the V and J calls and clone size; the DNA was used to work out D and trimming. The table lists around 70,000 clones, 70% to 75% of them singletons. V and J are TRBV19 and TRBJ1-5, with a weak D call TRBD1 (6 bases). Sequenced sample: peripheral blood. The TCR was taken from a man between 70 and 80 years old with acute or convalescent COVID-19. In nucleotides, the CDR3 is TGTGCCAGTACAGGGACACGGAATCAGCCCCAGCATTTT. It codes for CASTGTRNQPQHF.